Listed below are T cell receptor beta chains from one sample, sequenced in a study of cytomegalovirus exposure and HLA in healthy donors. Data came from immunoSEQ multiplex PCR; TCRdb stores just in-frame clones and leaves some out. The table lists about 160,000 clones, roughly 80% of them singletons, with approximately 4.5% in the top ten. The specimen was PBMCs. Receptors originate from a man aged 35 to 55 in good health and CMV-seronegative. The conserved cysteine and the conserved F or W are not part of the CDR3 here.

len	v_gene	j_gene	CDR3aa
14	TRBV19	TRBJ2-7	ASSIDGGGLSYEQY
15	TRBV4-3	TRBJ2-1	ASSQEGWGGIGNEQF
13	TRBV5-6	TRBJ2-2	ASGPQGAWTGELF
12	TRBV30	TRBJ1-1	ASGTGGHGTEAF
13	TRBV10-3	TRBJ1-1	AISESGWGDFEAF
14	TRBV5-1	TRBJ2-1	ASSPSSHSSYNEQF
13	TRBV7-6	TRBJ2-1	ASSLWGENYNEQF
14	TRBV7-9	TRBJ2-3	ASSRGLAGLTDTQY
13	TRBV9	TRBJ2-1	ASSEGAGGYNEQF
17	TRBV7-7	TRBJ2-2	ASSLALRGGGRDTGELF
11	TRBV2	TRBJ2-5	ASSTDRGETQY
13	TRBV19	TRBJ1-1	ASSTTGQGNTEAF
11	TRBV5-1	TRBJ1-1	ASSLVRGTEAF
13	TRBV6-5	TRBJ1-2	ASSYRDRGKYGYT
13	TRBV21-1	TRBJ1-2	ASSKALGRALGYT
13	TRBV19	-	ASSIVSGASYEQY
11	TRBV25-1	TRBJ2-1	ASLGDRGRGEF